The entry below gives a single TCR beta chain sequence along with its context. These data belong to a study of breast tumors, draining lymph nodes, adjacent tissues. TCRdb redid the calling of the multiplex PCR reads with MiXCR, one entry per CDR3 protein. The top ten clones hold more than 3% of a sample with around 120,000 distinct CDR3 sequences, about 20% of them seen once. The lymph nodes were axillary draining lymph nodes from breast cancer patients. CDR1 is SNHLY and CDR2 is FYNNEI in the germline V gene. This CDR3 region has 12 residues. V was cut by 3 bases and J by 4 bases, with 7 bases left in between.

The origin of this receptor is a female donor with breast cancer. Some clones in this sample may be carry-over from other donors' samples. The J gene is TRBJ2-7, the V gene TRBV2; tentatively, D is TRBD1 (5 bases). Sequenced input: axillary lymph node tissue. The CDR3 DNA follows: TGTGCCAGCAGTGAGGCAGGGTACGAGCAGTACTTC. It yields the protein CASSEAGYEQYF. The whole variable domain, remainder taken from reference TRBV2 and TRBJ2-7, is EPEVTQTPSHQVTQMGQEVILRCVPISNHLYFYWYRQILGQKVEFLVSFYNNEISEKSEIFDDQFSVERPDGSNFTLKIRSTKLEDSAMYFCASSEAGYEQYFGPGTRLTVT.